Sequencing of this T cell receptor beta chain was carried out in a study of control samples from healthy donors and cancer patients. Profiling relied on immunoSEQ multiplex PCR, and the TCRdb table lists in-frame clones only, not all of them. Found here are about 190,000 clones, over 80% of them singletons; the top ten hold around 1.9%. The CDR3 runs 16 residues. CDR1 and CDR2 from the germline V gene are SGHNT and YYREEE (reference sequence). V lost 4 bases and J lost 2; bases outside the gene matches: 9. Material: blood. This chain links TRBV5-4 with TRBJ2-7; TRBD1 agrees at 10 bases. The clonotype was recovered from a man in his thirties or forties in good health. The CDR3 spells CASSPESGTGAYEQYF. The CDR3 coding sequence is TGTGCCAGCAGCCCCGAATCCGGGACAGGGGCCTACGAGCAGTACTTC.